This is a list of T cell receptor beta chains from one sample in a study of cytomegalovirus exposure and HLA in healthy donors. The method was immunoSEQ multiplex PCR; TCRdb's version includes in-frame clones alone and lacks a portion of them. The table shows about 190,000 clones, with roughly 80% occurring only once. The sequenced material came from PBMCs. These receptors originate from a boy between 10 and 17 years old in good health and CMV-seronegative. The CDR3 runs from the conserved cysteine through the conserved F or W. The D gene is left open where the match is weak. Expanded clones get a size class; other rows say once, few or many, or leave the size out.

TRBD1 TRBJ2-3 17 - TRBV9 TGTGCCAGCAGCGACCATACAGGGGGTGCATACACAGATACGCAGTATTTT CASSDHTGGAYTDTQYF
- TRBJ1-2 14 - TRBV14 TGTGCCAGCAGCCGCCGAGGGAGGGGGTATGGCTACACCTTC CASSRRGRGYGYTF
- TRBJ1-2 10 - TRBV10-3 TGTGCCATCAGTGAGTCCAGCAGGGTATTC CAISESSRVF
- TRBJ1-5 14 once TRBV30 TGTGCCTGGAGCACCGGGGGAAGCAATCAGCCCCAGCATTTT CAWSTGGSNQPQHF
- TRBJ1-1 13 once TRBV30 TGTGCCCCCTCACAGGGCTTACGCACTGAAGCTTTCTTT CAPSQGLRTEAFF
TRBD1 TRBJ1-1 16 - TRBV9 TGTGCCAGCAGCGAATCCGTGGACAGGCCAGACACTGAAGCTTTCTTT CASSESVDRPDTEAFF
TRBD1 TRBJ2-7 14 - TRBV18 TGTGCCAGCTCACCACGACAGGGACCCCTCGAGCAGTACTTC CASSPRQGPLEQYF
TRBD1 TRBJ2-2 16 - TRBV19 TGTGCCAGTAGTATAGGTGGGACAGGGAACACCGGGGAGCTGTTTTTT CASSIGGTGNTGELFF
TRBD2 TRBJ2-1 16 - TRBV7-3 TGTGCCAGCAGCCCTAGCGGGGGGGATCTGTACAATGAGCAGTTCTTC CASSPSGGDLYNEQFF
TRBD2 TRBJ2-2 13 - TRBV27 TGTGCCAGCACGCGGGGGGGCAGCGGGGAGCTGTTTTTT CASTRGGSGELFF
- TRBJ1-2 17 - TRBV9 TGTGCCAGCAGCGTAGCCAGGGGAGGGTCGGAGGGCTATGGCTACACCTTC CASSVARGGSEGYGYTF
TRBD1 TRBJ2-7 17 - TRBV28 TGTGCCAGCAGACGGTCCCGGGACAGGTTTTTCCCCTACGAGCAGTACTTC CASRRSRDRFFPYEQYF
- TRBJ2-7 14 once TRBV4-1 TGCGCCAGCAGCTACGGGCAGGGACTCTACGAGCAGTACTTC CASSYGQGLYEQYF
- TRBJ2-7 12 - TRBV19 TGTGCCAGTAGTATGGGCCCCTACGAGCAGTACTTC CASSMGPYEQYF
- TRBJ1-4 14 - TRBV2 TGTGCCAGCAGAGAGACCCCGGGAGGAGAAAAACTGTTTTTT CASRETPGGEKLFF
- TRBJ1-3 14 - TRBV6-6 TGTGCCAGCAGTTTGAGACAGAATGGAAACACCATATATTTT CASSLRQNGNTIYF
- TRBJ2-5 15 - TRBV7-3 TGTGCCAGCAGCTTAATCCAGGGCAGGGTTGAGACCCAGTACTTC CASSLIQGRVETQYF
- TRBJ1-1 12 - TRBV6-1 TGTGCCAGCAGAACGGGACAACAAGAAGCTTTCTTT CASRTGQQEAFF
- TRBJ1-4 14 - TRBV28 TGTGCCAGCAGTTTAACGGTAACTAATGAAAAACTGTTTTTT CASSLTVTNEKLFF
- TRBJ1-1 14 - TRBV11-1 TGTGCCAGCAGCTTAACAGGGTTGGACACTGAAGCTTTCTTT CASSLTGLDTEAFF
TRBD2 TRBJ2-5 15 - TRBV7-9 TGTGCCAGCAGCTTTCGGCGGGAGGGCCAAGAGACCCAGTACTTC CASSFRREGQETQYF
TRBD1 TRBJ1-2 13 - TRBV10-3 TGTGCCATCGGGGACAGGGGGCAAGCTGGCTACACCTTC CAIGDRGQAGYTF
- TRBJ2-7 14 - TRBV12-5 TGTGCTAGTGGTCTCCGGGACACCTCCTACGAGCAGTACTTC CASGLRDTSYEQYF
TRBD1 TRBJ1-1 16 few TRBV19 TGTGCCAGTAGTATCCTGGGCGGGACAGGGAACACTGAAGCTTTCTTT CASSILGGTGNTEAFF
- TRBJ1-5 15 - TRBV7-2 TGTGCCAGCAGCTTCCAGGGTTATAGCAATCAGCCCCAGCATTTT CASSFQGYSNQPQHF
- TRBJ2-5 14 - TRBV11-3 TGTGCCAGCAGCGGACGACACGGGGTAGAGACCCAGTACTTC CASSGRHGVETQYF
TRBD2 TRBJ2-1 15 - TRBV10-3 TGTGCCATCAGCTTAACTAGCGGGGACTACAATGAGCAGTTCTTC CAISLTSGDYNEQFF
TRBD1 TRBJ2-2 15 - TRBV19 TGTGCCAGCAGAAAGGGGACAGGGCGGGCCGGGGAGCTGTTTTTT CASRKGTGRAGELFF
- TRBJ2-5 15 - TRBV15 TGTGCCACCAGCAGAGATAAGTTTAGCGCGGAGACCCAGTACTTC CATSRDKFSAETQYF
- TRBJ1-2 16 - TRBV5-1 TGCGCCAGCAGCCATGGTGCGGCTCTAGCTAACTATGGCTACACCTTC CASSHGAALANYGYTF
- TRBJ1-3 16 once TRBV7-8 TGTGCCAGCAGCTTAGCCCCCAGGGCTTCCGGAAACACCATATATTTT CASSLAPRASGNTIYF
- TRBJ1-3 16 few TRBV7-9 TGTGCCAGCAGCCCTTCCGAGGGAAGCTCTGGAAACACCATATATTTT CASSPSEGSSGNTIYF
TRBD2 TRBJ2-1 15 - TRBV4-1 TGCGCCAGCAGCAACGGACTAGCGGGAGTGAATGAGCAGTTCTTC CASSNGLAGVNEQFF
- TRBJ1-5 14 - TRBV5-6 TGTGCCAGCAGCTTGCGGGGAGGCAATCAGCCCCAGCATTTT CASSLRGGNQPQHF
- TRBJ1-1 16 - TRBV7-8 TGTGCCAGCAGCGACCCTGTCGACAGGACAAACACTGAAGCTTTCTTT CASSDPVDRTNTEAFF
TRBD2 TRBJ2-1 16 - TRBV10-3 TGTGCCATCAGCTACGATGGGACTAGGCCCATCAATGAGCAGTTCTTC CAISYDGTRPINEQFF
TRBD2 TRBJ2-1 19 - TRBV27 TGTGCCAGCAGTCCCCTCACCCTTCGTCTAGCGGACTCCTACAATGAGCAGTTCTTC CASSPLTLRLADSYNEQFF
- TRBJ1-2 15 - TRBV6-5 TGTGCCAGCGGGTATGATGGCACAGCACCCTATGGCTACACCTTC CASGYDGTAPYGYTF
TRBD1 TRBJ2-1 16 - TRBV9 TGTGCCAGCAGCCCCTCGGGGACAGATCATCACAATGAGCAGTTCTTC CASSPSGTDHHNEQFF